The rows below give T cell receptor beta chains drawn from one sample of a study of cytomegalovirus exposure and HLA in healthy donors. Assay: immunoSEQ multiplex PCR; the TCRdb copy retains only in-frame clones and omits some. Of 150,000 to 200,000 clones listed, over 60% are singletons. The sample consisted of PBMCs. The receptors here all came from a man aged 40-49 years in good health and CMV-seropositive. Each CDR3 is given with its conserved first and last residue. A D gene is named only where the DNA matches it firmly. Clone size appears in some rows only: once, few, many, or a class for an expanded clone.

CASSLDGGSYNEQFF | TGTGCCAGCAGCTTAGATGGGGGGTCCTACAATGAGCAGTTCTTC | . | TRBJ2-1 | . | TRBV11-3
CASSIGGANGLTF | TGTGCCAGTAGTATCGGCGGGGCCAACGGCCTGACTTTC | . | TRBJ2-6 | . | TRBV19
CASSPGGQGPDTQYF | TGTGCCAGCAGCCCAGGCGGACAGGGGCCAGATACGCAGTATTTT | TRBD1 | TRBJ2-3 | . | TRBV5-6
CASSLIQGAEAFF | TGCGCCAGCAGCTTGATACAGGGGGCTGAAGCTTTCTTT | TRBD1 | TRBJ1-1 | . | TRBV5-1
CASSARTGKAGEQFF | TGTGCCAGCAGCGCTAGGACAGGGAAGGCAGGTGAGCAGTTCTTC | TRBD1 | TRBJ2-1 | . | TRBV6-5
CASSPGQMNTEAFF | TGTGCCAGCAGCCCTGGACAGATGAACACTGAAGCTTTCTTT | . | TRBJ1-1 | . | TRBV7-2
CASSYSTQGTEAFF | TGTGCCAGCAGTTACTCGACTCAGGGGACTGAAGCTTTCTTT | . | TRBJ1-1 | . | TRBV6-5
CASPSGTNYGYTF | TGTGCCAGCCCCTCGGGAACCAACTATGGCTACACCTTC | . | TRBJ1-2 | . | TRBV5-8
CASSLVTGELFF | TGTGCCAGCAGCCTCGTGACCGGGGAGCTGTTTTTT | . | TRBJ2-2 | few | TRBV9
CASSEPRDSSYEQYF | TGCGCCAGCAGTGAGCCCCGGGACAGTTCCTATGAGCAGTACTTC | TRBD1 | TRBJ2-7 | . | TRBV10-2
CASSEGQGQGGYEQYF | TGTGCCAGCAGTGAAGGCCAGGGACAGGGAGGCTACGAGCAGTACTTC | TRBD1 | TRBJ2-7 | . | TRBV2
CASSPQGSTGNTIYF | TGTGCCAGCAGCCCCCAGGGTTCGACTGGAAACACCATATATTTT | . | TRBJ1-3 | . | TRBV11-3
CASSPTGSYQETQYF | TGTGCCAGCAGCCCGACGGGGTCGTACCAAGAGACCCAGTACTTC | . | TRBJ2-5 | . | TRBV7-3
CASRRDDYNEQFF | TGTGCCAGTAGGCGGGACGACTACAATGAGCAGTTCTTC | . | TRBJ2-1 | . | TRBV19
CASSLVGLAEGDEQFF | TGTGCCAGCAGTTTAGTGGGGCTAGCGGAAGGGGATGAGCAGTTCTTC | TRBD2 | TRBJ2-1 | few | TRBV28
CASSRTKSSYEQYF | TGTGCCAGCTCCCGGACTAAGAGCTCCTACGAGCAGTACTTC | . | TRBJ2-7 | . | TRBV18
CASSPNRGQQPQHF | TGTGCCAGCAGTCCGAACAGGGGGCAACAGCCCCAGCATTTT | TRBD1 | TRBJ1-5 | . | TRBV28
CASSPTRGEQYF | TGTGCCAGCAGCCCCACTAGAGGCGAGCAGTACTTC | . | TRBJ2-7 | once | TRBV6-5
CASSLESGSSGNEQFF | TGTGCCAGCAGCTTAGAAAGCGGGAGCTCGGGAAATGAGCAGTTCTTC | TRBD2 | TRBJ2-1 | few | TRBV11-1
CASSPAGIGETQYF | TGTGCCAGCAGTCCAGCAGGGATTGGAGAGACCCAGTACTTC | . | TRBJ2-5 | once | TRBV28
CASSSTGGNTEAFF | TGCGCCAGCAGCTCAACCGGTGGGAACACTGAAGCTTTCTTT | . | TRBJ1-1 | . | TRBV5-1
CAWSRGLASADEQFF | TGTGCCTGGAGCCGAGGACTAGCGTCGGCCGATGAGCAGTTCTTC | TRBD2 | TRBJ2-1 | . | TRBV30